This T cell receptor (beta chain) appears in the sequencing data of a study of cytomegalovirus exposure and HLA in healthy donors. Use of 60 Vbeta and 13 Jbeta primers characterized the PCR. Libraries were prepared by immunoSEQ multiplex PCR; TCRdb keeps only in-frame clonotypes and omits some of them. The sample yields roughly 130,000 clones, around 83% seen once. Note on this clone: The target antigen is unknown.

Whole-study results and caveats: Later work showed greater clonal expansion in HLA-associated TCR beta chains than in equally common others. In vitro, three CMV-associated chains proved specific for CMV antigens.

Germline V gene sequence: CDR1 ENHRY, CDR2 SYGVKD. CDR3 size: 11 residues. Trimming pared 11 bases from V and 1 base from J, leaving 8 bases between. The chain combines TRBV10-3 with TRBJ1-1; a possible D gene is TRBD1 (6 bases). The source is a girl aged 2-15 years in good health and CMV-seronegative. Material: PBMCs. The CDR3 nucleotides are TGTGCCGTGACAGGGAACACTGAAGCTTTCTTT. It encodes CAVTGNTEAFF.